This T cell receptor (beta chain) is from a study of CD8+ T cells in alopecia areata (dated by TCRdb to the late 2010s). In the study overall: Treated patients were enrolled in an open-label pilot trial of oral tofacitinib, 5 to 10 mg twice daily, for moderate-to-severe alopecia areata. Scalp clonality was compared among normal scalp (n=4), patchy alopecia areata scalp (n=8), and alopecia totalis/universalis scalp (n=8). In humans, TCRbeta sequencing was performed on scalp tissue and on sorted CD4+ and CD8+ peripheral blood T cells from healthy controls and from patients with patchy or totalis/universalis alopecia areata. Tofacitinib was given for 6 to 18 months, followed by 6 months of follow-up off drug to assess delayed response and recurrence. RNA was extracted with the PAXgene miRNA kit for fixed scalp, the miRNeasy kit for PBMCs, and the RNeasy kit for mouse skin. Patients on tofacitinib were biopsied at baseline and after 4 and 24 weeks of treatment, and several of the patients also had a later scalp biopsy. In treated patients, disease severity was measured using the SALT score, which gives the percentage of scalp surface area affected. To study T cell clonal expansion in alopecia areata, the researchers applied high-throughput TCRbeta sequencing to both the C3H/HeJ mouse model and human patients. immunoSEQ multiplex PCR using 35 Vbeta forward primers and 13 Jbeta reverse primers was used to amplify TCRbeta CDR3 regions.

From a lookup of the germline V gene, CDR1 and CDR2 are SGHDT and YYEEEE. The germline ends are 22 bases apart after V is trimmed by 3 bases and J by 18 bases. The CDR3 spans 14 residues, from the cysteine through the phenylalanine. The sequence is cut down to CDR3 DNA, 42 bases in frame from base 1. This clone was seen a few times. Its antigen specificity is not known. No base qualities exist here, and no much larger clone lies one base off it. The time point label for this specimen denotes: about 25 weeks on oral tofacitinib. Read against the paper, the sample's treatment or condition label means: oral pan-JAK inhibitor, 5-10 mg twice daily. Lesional scalp punch biopsies and peripheral blood were obtained from alopecia areata patients. After PBMCs were isolated by density centrifugation and stained for CD3, CD4 and CD8, a FACSAria was used to sort CD4+ and CD8+ T cells. Study-wide conclusions, independent of this receptor: Compared with normal scalp, lesional scalp had higher clonality and more expanded CD8+ clones, particularly in alopecia totalis/universalis, a pattern that suggests antigenic drive. The treated cohort was small, with a single nonresponder, so links between baseline CD8+ expansion and response need larger studies. During tofacitinib treatment, many expanded lesional clones stuck around in both scalp and blood, and this persistence may partly explain why relapse happens after treatment is stopped. Unlike mouse skin, where gammadelta T cells dominate, normal human skin contains resident alphabeta T cells that get sequenced too, which complicates analysis of the scalp TCR repertoire. With tofacitinib, both scalp clonality and the number of expanded CD8+ clones among the top 100 scalp clones went down significantly. Shared TCR sequences between patients were less evident than in mice, which may be partly attributable to HLA diversity in the patient population.

Library preparation was by the immunoSEQ multiplex PCR assay. For TCR sequencing, RNA was extracted from every sample and reverse transcribed into cDNA to serve as template. SuperScript III was used to make first-strand cDNA, primed with a 2:1 mix of oligo-dT and random hexamers. A synthetic immune receptor repertoire was used to assess amplification bias, and residual bias was removed computationally. Under the source paper's analysis protocol: Raw reads were preprocessed to remove errors, and CDR3 was defined by IMGT conventions from the conserved cysteine to phenylalanine. Clonality was computed as 1 minus the Shannon entropy, with the entropy normalized by log2 of the number of productive unique TCRs. Whether scalp clones were CD4 or CD8 was inferred by matching scalp TCRbeta sequences against CD4 and CD8 repertoires sorted from blood. TCRdb holds this immuneACCESS table with in-frame rearrangements only. Some clones are missing; in checked studies, unresolved V genes explain under half, and the rest has no known cause. That table gives V, J and clone size, and the DNA gave D and trimming. Across this sample there are 150,000 to 200,000 clones, with 60% seen only once. The ten largest clonotypes hold just over 1% of the sample.

This TCR was sampled from a human donor with alopecia areata. The rearranged chain carries TRBV5-6 and TRBJ1-6, with the D gene uncertain. Sequenced material: CD4+ T cells sorted from blood, taken at week 24, from a patient treated with tofacitinib. The nucleotide sequence is TGTGCCAGCAGCTCAAACTCCGGGTTTTTAATATCCCACTTT. This gives the protein CASSSNSGFLISHF. This CDR3, with the reference TRBV5-6 and TRBJ1-6 proteins standing in past its ends, gives the full variable domain DAGVTQSPTHLIKTRGQQVTLRCSPKSGHDTVSWYQQALGQGPQFIFQYYEEEERQRGNFPDRFSGHQFPNYSSELNVNALLLGDSALYLCASSSNSGFLISHFGNGTRLTVT.